The clone carrying this T cell receptor beta chain has only a few counts. The antigen remains undetermined. The data were obtained in a study of post-analysis software for immune sequencing data. Background on the study: Recorded disease courses covered relapsing-remitting, secondary progressive and progressive-relapsing multiple sclerosis. Some patients had no subtype annotation. Study-level findings and limits: For normalized Chao1 diversity, multiple sclerosis patients scored significantly lower than controls did. Samples prepared in the same batch strongly co-clustered by F measure. Five or six TRBV segments were significantly more frequent in patients than in controls. TRBV5-6, TRBV5-1 and TRBV20-1 were among these segments.

cDNA libraries for TCR beta contained unique molecular identifiers. From approximately 0.95 to 9.8 million T cells, roughly 540,000 cDNA molecules were obtained. MiXCR, run by TCRdb on the PCR reads, gives a single entry per CDR3 protein. The table shows hundreds of thousands of distinct CDR3 sequences, with 55% to 60% occurring only once. This CDR3 has 14 residues. The V gene's germline CDR1 is DFQATT and CDR2 SNEGSKA (reference sequence). V gene TRBV20-1 combines with J gene TRBJ2-7; TRBD2 aligns across 9 bases. The J call may be faulty, since TRBJ2-5 better matches the DNA end. The receptor comes from a girl aged 2 to 9 with multiple sclerosis. Sequenced input: blood. The CDR3 DNA reads TGCAGTGCTATACCTAGCGGGACGAGAGAGACCCAGTACTTC. It translates to CSAIPSGTRETQYF.